This T cell receptor beta chain was recovered during a study of T cell repertoires in cytomegalovirus infection. Study as a whole: Recently described HLA-C-restricted plus well-studied HLA-B-restricted CMV epitopes were used. Public TCR beta signatures provided an indication of both CMV infection and a matching HLA type. Study results and caveats: People with CMV and the relevant HLA were identified by cumulative public TCR beta family frequency. What dominated the ex vivo response were HLA-C-restricted CMV-specific TCR beta clonotypes.

TCRdb re-analysed the reads in MiXCR, keeping a single row per CDR3 protein. Of about 900,000 distinct CDR3 sequences listed, about 33% were seen once; the top ten hold roughly 13%. The sample holds many counts of this clonotype. The antigen is undetermined. The germline V gene encodes CDR1 SGHVS and CDR2 FNYEAQ. Unmatched junction bases numbered 10, after V lost 2 bases and J lost 0 bases. This CDR3 has 18 residues. Sequencing was performed on cultured CD8+ T cells from PBMCs, taken from culture after CMV antigen stimulation. The chain joins TRBV7-6 to TRBJ2-7; the match to TRBD1 covers 10 bases. The TCR comes from a human donor in good health (CMV status not recorded). Some clones in this sample may be carry-over from other donors' samples. In DNA, the CDR3 is TGTGCCAGCAGCTTAAATCCAGGGGGGGACAGGGGCTCCTACGAGCAGTACGTC. Translated: CASSLNPGGDRGSYEQYV.